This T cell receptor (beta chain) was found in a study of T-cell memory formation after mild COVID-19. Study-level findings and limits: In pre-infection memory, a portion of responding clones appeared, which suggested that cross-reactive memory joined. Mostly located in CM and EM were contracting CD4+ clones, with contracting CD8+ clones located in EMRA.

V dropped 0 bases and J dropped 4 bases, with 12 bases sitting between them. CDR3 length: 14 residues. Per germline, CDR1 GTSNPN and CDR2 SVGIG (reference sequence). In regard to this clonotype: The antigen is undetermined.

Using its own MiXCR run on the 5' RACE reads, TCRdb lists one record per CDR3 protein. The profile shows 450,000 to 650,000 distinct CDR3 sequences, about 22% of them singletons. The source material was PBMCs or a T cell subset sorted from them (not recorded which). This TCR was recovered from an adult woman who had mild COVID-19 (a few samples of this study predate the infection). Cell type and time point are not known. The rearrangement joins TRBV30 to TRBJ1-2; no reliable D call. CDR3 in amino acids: CAWSVRYPPYGYTF. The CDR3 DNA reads TGTGCCTGGAGTGTAAGGTATCCACCCTATGGCTACACCTTC.